The source of this T cell receptor beta chain is a study of blood T cell repertoires in COVID-19. Study in general: COVID-19 samples, acute and convalescent, were from the United States, Italy and Spain. The analysed material was cDNA or gDNA that came from T cells, B-cell-depleted T cells, or PBMCs.

Original data processing: The authors estimated nucleated cell counts from reference gene primer amplification. The assay was immunoSEQ multiplex PCR, and TCRdb's table has in-frame clones only and misses some. V and J calls and clone size are as listed in that table; D and trimming were resolved from the DNA. Here the sample spans about 44,000 clones, 70% to 90% being singletons. This clone showed up just a few times. Germline V gene lookup returns CDR1 MDHEN and CDR2 SYDVKM. V lost 5 bases, J lost 3 bases, and 16 bases lay in between. The CDR3 extends over 16 amino acids. J is TRBJ2-2 and V is TRBV28; TRBD2 is a possible D gene (6 bases). Sequenced material: peripheral blood. This receptor was identified in a man between 65 and 80 years old with active COVID-19. CDR3: CASSRDPRRDTGELFF. DNA of the CDR3: TGTGCCAGCAGTCGCGACCCGCGGAGGGACACCGGGGAGCTGTTTTTT.